Following are 9 T cell receptor beta chains from one sample sequenced in a study of CD8+CD57+ T cells in acquired aplastic anemia. Genomic DNA provided the template from which TCR beta VDJ and CDR3 profiles were obtained. MiXCR was run by TCRdb on the reads, yielding one entry per CDR3 protein. The sample yields about 190,000 distinct CDR3 sequences, roughly half seen once. Specimen: sorted CD4+, CD8+, or CD8+CD57+ T cells (not recorded which) from PBMCs. These receptors were obtained from a human donor in good health, serving as a control.

This clonotype appeared many times. This chain links TRBV3-1 with TRBJ1-2; D is unresolved. Germline V gene sequence: CDR1 LGHDT, CDR2 YNNKEL (reference sequence). V lost 1 base to trimming and J lost 2 bases, with 8 bases between them. This CDR3 region has 14 residues. CDR3 sequence reads: CASSQGTVNYGYTF. The CDR3 DNA reads TGTGCCAGCAGCCAAGGGACCGTCAACTATGGCTACACCTTC.

J is TRBJ2-7 and V is TRBV10-3; 8 bases agree with TRBD1. V was pared by 0 bases and J by 4 bases, with 8 bases of the junction left unmatched. Germline V gives CDR1 ENHRY, CDR2 SYGVKD. The CDR3 runs to 16 residues. Here the CDR3 DNA reads TGTGCCATCAGTGAGTCGAGCGGCAGGGGGCAGTACGAGCAGTACTTC. This encodes CAISESSGRGQYEQYF.

This clonotype was counted once. This chain joins TRBV7-2 and TRBJ2-7; TRBD2 matches 12 bases. After removal of 1 base from V and 3 bases from J, the junction contained 1 base not matched to a gene. The CDR3 length is 15 residues. Germline CDR1 is SGHTA and CDR2 is FQGNSA. Written as DNA, the CDR3 is TGTGCCAGCAGCTTAGGGACTAGCGGGGACTACGAGCAGTACTTC. Its protein is CASSLGTSGDYEQYF.

In regard to this clonotype: A read error may be the cause here, since a much bigger clone is one base away. V usage is TRBV20-1 and J usage is TRBJ2-5; no clear D. Germline V gives CDR1 DFQATT, CDR2 SNEGSKA (reference sequence). Trimming left V 5 bases short and J 2 bases short, with 18 bases between. The CDR3 has 15 residues. The CDR3 DNA sequence: TGCAGTGCTGGAGCCCCCCTTCGGCAACAAGAGACCCAGTACTTC. Translating it yields CSAGAPLRQQETQYF.

The gene calls are TRBV6-6 and TRBJ1-5; 7 nucleotides align to TRBD1. Per germline, CDR1 MNHNY and CDR2 SVGAGI (reference sequence). The CDR3 extends over 13 amino acids. With 7 bases clipped from V and 7 bases from J, the junction kept 7 bases outside the gene matches. CDR3 nucleotides: TGTGCCAGCACCGACAGGGTCGGCCAGCCCCAGCATTTT. Protein product: CASTDRVGQPQHF.

About this clonotype: The CDR3 ends on some other residue instead of the conserved phenylalanine or tryptophan, so this is likely a read error. The limits of the CDR3 on the DNA are not certain, so only TCRdb's listed CDR3 is given. The gene calls are TRBV6-2 or TRBV6-3 and TRBJ1-1. Ends included, the CDR3 has 11 residues. Germline V gene sequence: CDR1 MNHEY, CDR2 SVGEGT. The CDR3 protein is CASSYSGAAFA.

The sample holds many counts of this clonotype. This chain connects TRBV4-3 to TRBJ2-3, with 8 bases matching TRBD1. Trimming cost V 1 base and J 1 base; bases outside gene matches: 7. Germline V gives CDR1 LGHNA, CDR2 YSLEER. The CDR3 totals 17 residues. CDR3 protein: CASSQGPGGGGTDTQYF. In DNA, the CDR3 is TGCGCCAGCAGCCAAGGGCCAGGGGGCGGCGGCACAGATACGCAGTATTTT.

About this clonotype: One junction end disagrees with the germline gene, perhaps due to a read error. The rearrangement joins TRBV10-1 to TRBJ2-1, with 15 positions matching TRBD2. From germline, CDR1 is WNHNN and CDR2 SYGVQD (reference sequence). The CDR3 has 16 residues. The CDR3 reads CAISDGLAGGLDEQFF. The CDR3 DNA reads as TGTGCCATCAGTGACGGACTAGCGGGAGGGCTGGATGAGCAGTTCTTC.

The chain employs TRBV5-5 and TRBJ2-7; tentative D call: TRBD2 (6 bases). This CDR3 is 14 amino acids long. V was clipped by 4 bases and J by 4 bases, with 15 bases between them. Germline V gene sequence: CDR1 SGHKS, CDR2 YYEKEE (reference sequence). The CDR3 bases are TGTGCCAGCAGCCTCTCCCATGCGGGATACGAGCAGTACTTC. It yields the protein CASSLSHAGYEQYF.